A selection of T cell receptor beta chains follows, all from one sample in a study of T-cell reconstitution after alpha-beta-depleted transplantation in children. TCRdb fed the PCR reads into MiXCR, producing one record per CDR3 protein. The repertoire has 420,000 or so distinct CDR3 sequences, about 11% of them found once; the top ten carry approximately 5%. This material consisted of PBMCs from the stem cell graft donor, taken from the stem cell graft. The source of these receptors is a human donor who donated a stem cell graft to a child with acute myeloid leukemia. Each CDR3 is given with its conserved first and last residue. The order of the fields is V gene, J gene, CDR3 protein.

TRBV10-3	TRBJ2-7	CAISAYKTYEQYF
TRBV15	TRBJ2-2	CATSLRTTNTGELFF
TRBV15	TRBJ2-6	CATSRTQGFGANVLTF
TRBV2	TRBJ1-6	CATSGGDRWGSPLHF
TRBV4-1	TRBJ1-6	CASSQGSGSPLHF
TRBV12-3/TRBV12-4	TRBJ2-2	CASTLGGVFELFF
TRBV7-9	TRBJ2-7	CASRPSGQSYEQYF
TRBV2	TRBJ2-2	CASSEFSGEQWEVFF
TRBV18	TRBJ2-3	CASSPPVSAGLARADTQYF
TRBV5-1	TRBJ1-2	CASSLGGQGAPNYGYTF
TRBV20-1	TRBJ2-2	CSAGDVNTGELFF
TRBV7-2	TRBJ2-7	CASSSGQGGYYEQYF
TRBV7-2	TRBJ1-4	CASSSQQGAREKLFF
TRBV5-1	TRBJ1-3	CASSVGVAGNTIYF
TRBV7-3	TRBJ1-1	CASSSNSGGLTEAFF
TRBV20-1	TRBJ1-4	CSVELRNGKLFF
TRBV20-1	TRBJ1-5	CSARVLGRDSNQPQHF
TRBV29-1	TRBJ2-5	CSTTTTGGGQETQYF
TRBV4-2	TRBJ2-1	CASSQAETSGPYNEQFF
TRBV29-1	TRBJ2-3	CSVYWTSSTDTQYF
TRBV27	TRBJ2-1	CASSRDVPIPEQFF
TRBV4-1	TRBJ1-3	CASSQGTGRGNTIYF
TRBV11-1	TRBJ1-1	CASSLGGGIWGEAFF
TRBV7-3	TRBJ2-3	CASSLKGTADPQYF
TRBV7-6	TRBJ1-5	CASSLGGLRQPQHF
TRBV10-3	TRBJ2-1	CAISEFSGDYNEQFF
TRBV7-2	TRBJ2-7	CASSQTRASVYEQYF
TRBV7-2	TRBJ2-5	CASSSSTASQYF
TRBV30	TRBJ1-4	CAWSYRNEKLFF
TRBV6-1	TRBJ2-7	CASSDQPTGAYEQYF
TRBV20-1	TRBJ1-2	CSASSNYGYTF
TRBV29-1	TRBJ1-1	CSTSWDINSEAFF
TRBV5-1	TRBJ2-3	CASSFTRGFTDTQYF
TRBV10-3	TRBJ1-4	CAIRDRGGEKLFF
TRBV4-1	TRBJ2-2	CASSQDSRTANTGELFF
TRBV27	TRBJ2-3	CASSLGDSFVDTQYF
TRBV27	TRBJ2-3	CASNSRLAPDTQYF
TRBV29-1	TRBJ2-3	CSSTSSGGTDTQYF
TRBV19	TRBJ2-3	CASSGPSGRYSSSTDTQYF
TRBV7-2	TRBJ1-3	CASSLGRNSGNTIYF
TRBV5-1	TRBJ1-6	CASSTGSSYNSPLHF
TRBV6-1	TRBJ1-6	CASSAGRNSPLHF
TRBV20-1	TRBJ1-5	CSARRQDNQPQHF
TRBV6-5	TRBJ2-3	CASRARGQAADTQYF
TRBV7-6	TRBJ2-2	CASRPPGTGARELFF
TRBV6-5	TRBJ2-7	CASSYMGQDYGQYF
TRBV7-2	TRBJ1-4	CASSSGPGTDNEKLFF
TRBV7-9	TRBJ1-4	CASSFSRGDEKLFF
TRBV7-2	TRBJ2-1	CASSLSSGPYNEQFF
TRBV20-1	TRBJ2-2	CSARGLAGGSTGELFF
TRBV3-1	TRBJ2-7	CASSQQAGGPYEQYF
TRBV7-9	TRBJ1-4	CASRGRATNEKLFF
TRBV6-5	TRBJ2-3	CASSYTHSGGAGTDTQYF
TRBV9	TRBJ2-3	CASSVAAGGKTDTQYF